This T cell receptor (beta chain) was identified in a study of T cells after yellow fever vaccination. Across the study: Any fraction with a low cell number was prepared using SMART-Seq v4 Ultra Low Input.

Whole-study results and caveats: The appearance of a small share of clonotypes in both CD4 and CD8 compartments was observed. Researchers cautioned that FACS-sorted repertoires could harbor abundant clonotypes contaminating from the bulk population.

This clonotype was counted between two and nine times. Its antigen is not known. V gave up 4 bases and J gave up 8 bases, with 14 bases separating them. The CDR3 loop spans 12 amino acids. The germline CDR1 and CDR2 sequences are SQVTM and ANQGSEA. A universal primer site and UMIs were added as TCR cDNA was made by 5'RACE template switching. Each CDR3 protein is one row after TCRdb ran MiXCR on the 5' RACE reads. The table lists around 590,000 distinct CDR3 sequences, 9% to 15% of them singletons, with around 14% in the top ten. The rearrangement links TRBV29-1 to TRBJ2-5; a possible D gene is TRBD1 (6 bases). The source material was PBMCs, sampled on the day of the yellow fever booster vaccination. This receptor was obtained from a man aged 25-45 years who received the YFV17D yellow fever vaccine. The CDR3 loop is CSVGQTGATQYF. CDR3 DNA: TGCAGCGTTGGGCAGACAGGCGCAACCCAGTACTTC.